The T cell receptor (beta chain) under discussion was sequenced for a study of T-cell reconstitution after alpha-beta-depleted transplantation in children. This clonotype was detected a few times. Trimming shortened V by 3 bases and J by 6 bases, and 6 bases separated the two germline ends. CDR1 and CDR2 from the germline V gene are MGHDK and SYGVNS. The CDR3 totals 11 residues. Using unique molecular identifiers, the investigators prepared the TCRbeta library. TCRdb processed the PCR reads anew with MiXCR; each CDR3 protein has one entry. The repertoire holds about 540,000 distinct CDR3 sequences, with approximately 20% as singletons.

J is TRBJ2-7 and V is TRBV25-1; no definite D call. This sample comprised PBMCs from the stem cell graft donor, obtained from the stem cell graft. This clonotype was sampled from a human donor who donated a stem cell graft to a child with acute lymphoblastic leukemia. The CDR3 sequence: CASSEGSEQYF. The CDR3 DNA follows: TGTGCCAGCAGTGAGGGCAGCGAGCAGTACTTC.